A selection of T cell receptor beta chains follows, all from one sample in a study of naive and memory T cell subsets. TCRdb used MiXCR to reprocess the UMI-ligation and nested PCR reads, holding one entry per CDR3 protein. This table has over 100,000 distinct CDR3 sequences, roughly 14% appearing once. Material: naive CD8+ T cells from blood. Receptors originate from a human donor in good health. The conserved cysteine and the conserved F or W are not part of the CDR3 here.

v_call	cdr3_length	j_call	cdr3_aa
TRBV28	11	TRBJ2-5	ASSLQPIETQY
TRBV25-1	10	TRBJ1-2	ASSEGIRGYT
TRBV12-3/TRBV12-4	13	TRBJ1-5	ASSLAGYRVQPQH
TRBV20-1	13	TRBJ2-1	SALPITSAYNEQF
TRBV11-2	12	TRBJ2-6	ASTQGTGANVLT
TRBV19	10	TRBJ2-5	ASSAGLETQY
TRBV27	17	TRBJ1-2	ASSSTWALEAGTNYGYT
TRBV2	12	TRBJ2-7	AGRPGTGTYEQY
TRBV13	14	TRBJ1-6	ASSPEMGRLNSPLH
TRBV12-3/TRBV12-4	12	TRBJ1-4	ASSLHRGSEKLF
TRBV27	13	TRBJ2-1	ASSSPGTKYNEQF
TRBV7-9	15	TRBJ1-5	ASSLVSRAGHNQPQH
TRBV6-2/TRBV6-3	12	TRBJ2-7	ASTLTGRFYEQY
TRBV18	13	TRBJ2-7	ASSPGGLAGYEQY
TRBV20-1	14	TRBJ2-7	SASSSRGRPSYEQY
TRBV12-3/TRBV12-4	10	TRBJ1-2	ASSWTDYGYT
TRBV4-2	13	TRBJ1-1	ASSQDLFMNTEAF
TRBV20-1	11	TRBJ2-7	SARLYDSYEQY